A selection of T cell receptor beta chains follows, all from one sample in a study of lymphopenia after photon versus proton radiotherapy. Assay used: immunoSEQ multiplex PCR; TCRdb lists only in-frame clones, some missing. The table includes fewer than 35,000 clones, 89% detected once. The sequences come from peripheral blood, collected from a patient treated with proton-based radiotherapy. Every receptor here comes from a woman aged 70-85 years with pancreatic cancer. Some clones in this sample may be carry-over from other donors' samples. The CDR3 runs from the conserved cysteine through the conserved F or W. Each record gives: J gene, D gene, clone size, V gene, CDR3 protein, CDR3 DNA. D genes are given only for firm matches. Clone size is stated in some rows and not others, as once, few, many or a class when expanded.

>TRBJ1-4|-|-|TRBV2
CASSELGRNEKLFF
TGTGCCAGCAGTGAATTAGGGCGTAATGAAAAACTGTTTTTT
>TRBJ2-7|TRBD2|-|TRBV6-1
CASRPDSGRPHEQYF
TGTGCCAGCAGGCCAGATAGCGGGAGACCCCACGAGCAGTACTTC
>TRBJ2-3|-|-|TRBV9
CASSAERVGTDTQYF
TGTGCCAGCAGCGCGGAGCGGGTGGGCACAGATACGCAGTATTTT
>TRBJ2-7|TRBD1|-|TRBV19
CASTRTGQETYEQYF
TGTGCCAGTACCAGAACGGGACAGGAGACCTACGAGCAGTACTTC
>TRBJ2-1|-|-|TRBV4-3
CASSQSDGTDYNEQFF
TGCGCCAGCAGCCAGTCCGACGGGACGGATTACAATGAGCAGTTCTTC
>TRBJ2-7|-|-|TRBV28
CASSLYLDEQYF
TGTGCCAGCAGTTTATACCTAGACGAGCAGTACTTC
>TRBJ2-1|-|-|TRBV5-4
CASSADSFYNEQFF
TGTGCCAGCAGCGCTGACTCATTCTACAATGAGCAGTTCTTC
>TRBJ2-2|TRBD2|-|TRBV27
CASRSGTRGPGELFF
TGTGCCAGCAGATCCGGGACTAGGGGCCCCGGGGAGCTGTTTTTT
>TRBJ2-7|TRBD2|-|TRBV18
CASSPSGRAGYEQYF
TGTGCCAGCTCACCTAGCGGGAGGGCCGGATACGAGCAGTACTTC
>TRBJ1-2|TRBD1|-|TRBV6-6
CASSYHGGTGDGYTF
TGTGCCAGCAGTTATCACGGAGGGACAGGGGATGGCTACACCTTC
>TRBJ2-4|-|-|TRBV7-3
CASSLDSKTKNIQYF
TGTGCCAGCAGCTTAGACAGCAAAACCAAAAACATTCAGTACTTC
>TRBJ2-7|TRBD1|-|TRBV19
CASNPGQGSYEQYF
TGTGCCAGTAACCCGGGACAGGGCTCCTACGAGCAGTACTTC
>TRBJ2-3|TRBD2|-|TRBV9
CASSPSGDTDTQYF
TGTGCCAGCAGCCCTAGCGGAGACACAGATACGCAGTATTTT
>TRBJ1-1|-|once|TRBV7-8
CASSLEGNRGSGEAFF
TGTGCCAGCAGCTTAGAGGGGAATCGGGGCAGCGGTGAAGCTTTCTTT
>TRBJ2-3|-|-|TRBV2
CASSDWGQAGDTQYF
TGTGCCAGCAGTGATTGGGGCCAGGCGGGAGATACGCAGTATTTT
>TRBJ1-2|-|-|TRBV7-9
CASSLGGYYGYTF
TGTGCCAGCAGCTTGGGCGGATACTATGGCTACACCTTC
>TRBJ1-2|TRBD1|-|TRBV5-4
CASSQTGFDYGYTF
TGTGCCAGCAGCCAGACAGGGTTTGACTATGGCTACACCTTC
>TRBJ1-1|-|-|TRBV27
CASSGAGYGNTEAFF
TGTGCCAGCAGTGGGGCGGGGTACGGAAACACTGAAGCTTTCTTT
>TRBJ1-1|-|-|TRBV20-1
CSARLTAEAFF
TGCAGTGCTAGGCTGACAGCTGAAGCTTTCTTT
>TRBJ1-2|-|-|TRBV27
CASSLYGGNYGYTF
TGTGCCAGCAGTTTATATGGGGGTAACTATGGCTACACCTTC
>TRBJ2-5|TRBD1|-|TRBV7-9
CASSLEGQYQETQYF
TGTGCCAGCAGCTTAGAGGGACAGTACCAAGAGACCCAGTACTTC
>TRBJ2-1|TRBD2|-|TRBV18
CASSPPFFGSGYNEQFF
TGTGCCAGCTCACCACCTTTCTTTGGTAGCGGGTACAATGAGCAGTTCTTC
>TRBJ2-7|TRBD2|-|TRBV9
CASSVGTSGNYEQYF
TGTGCCAGCAGCGTAGGTACTAGCGGGAACTACGAGCAGTACTTC
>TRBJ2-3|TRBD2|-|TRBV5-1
CASSMGLAGGADTQYF
TGCGCCAGCAGCATGGGACTAGCGGGAGGCGCAGATACGCAGTATTTT
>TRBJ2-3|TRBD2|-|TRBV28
CASSASGRGDTQYF
TGTGCCAGCAGTGCTAGCGGGAGAGGGGATACGCAGTATTTT
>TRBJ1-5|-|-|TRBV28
CASQQGNQPQHF
TGTGCCAGTCAACAGGGAAATCAGCCCCAGCATTTT
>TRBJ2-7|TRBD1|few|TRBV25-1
CASSTRQGKSEQYF
TGTGCCAGCAGTACCCGACAGGGTAAAAGCGAGCAGTACTTC
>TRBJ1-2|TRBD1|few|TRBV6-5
CASSYAGGDNYGYTF
TGTGCCAGCAGCTACGCAGGGGGCGATAACTATGGCTACACCTTC
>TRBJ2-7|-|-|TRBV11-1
CASSPRRGREQYF
TGTGCCAGCAGCCCTAGGCGGGGCCGCGAGCAGTACTTC
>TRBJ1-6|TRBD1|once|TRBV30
CAWSRGQDNSPLHF
TGTGCCTGGAGTAGGGGACAGGATAATTCACCCCTCCACTTT
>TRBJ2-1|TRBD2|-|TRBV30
CAWGRIAGDRNEQFF
TGTGCCTGGGGGCGGATAGCGGGAGATCGCAATGAGCAGTTCTTC
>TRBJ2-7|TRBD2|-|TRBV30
CAWSGPPLGGFEQYF
TGTGCCTGGAGTGGCCCCCCCCTGGGGGGGTTCGAGCAGTACTTC
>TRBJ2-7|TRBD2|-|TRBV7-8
CASSARLAGGGEQYF
TGTGCCAGCAGCGCCAGACTAGCGGGAGGTGGCGAGCAGTACTTC
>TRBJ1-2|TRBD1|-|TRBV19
CASTDRAYGYTF
TGTGCCAGTACTGACAGGGCCTATGGCTACACCTTC
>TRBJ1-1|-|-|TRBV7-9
CASSLSTGKATEAFF
TGTGCCAGCAGCTTAAGCACAGGGAAAGCGACTGAAGCTTTCTTT
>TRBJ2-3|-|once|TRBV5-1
CASSKDTDTQYF
TGCGCCAGCAGCAAAGACACAGATACGCAGTATTTT
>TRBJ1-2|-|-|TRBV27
CASSLSQYYGYTF
TGTGCCAGCAGTTTAAGTCAGTACTATGGCTACACCTTC
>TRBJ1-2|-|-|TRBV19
CASSIDRSSYGYTF
TGTGCCAGTAGTATAGACAGATCCTCCTATGGCTACACCTTC
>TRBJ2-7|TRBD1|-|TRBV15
CATSKPGQGIDEQYF
TGTGCCACCAGCAAGCCCGGACAGGGAATTGACGAGCAGTACTTC
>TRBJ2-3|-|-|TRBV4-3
CASSQDGQDPTDTQYF
TGCGCCAGCAGCCAAGATGGCCAGGACCCCACAGATACGCAGTATTTT
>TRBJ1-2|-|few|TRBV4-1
CASSQVVGYGYTF
TGCGCCAGCAGCCAAGTGGTTGGTTATGGCTACACCTTC
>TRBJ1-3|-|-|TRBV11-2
CASSLEAPGRTGNTIYF
TGTGCCAGCAGCTTAGAAGCCCCAGGCAGAACTGGAAACACCATATATTTT
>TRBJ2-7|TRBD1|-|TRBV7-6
CASSRQGSLGEQYF
TGTGCCAGCAGCCGACAGGGTTCCCTAGGGGAGCAGTACTTC
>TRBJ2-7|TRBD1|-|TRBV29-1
CSVEIGQAPVEQYF
TGCAGCGTTGAAATCGGACAGGCACCCGTCGAGCAGTACTTC
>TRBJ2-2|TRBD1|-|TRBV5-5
CASSFHPQGDTGELFF
TGTGCCAGCAGCTTCCATCCTCAGGGGGACACCGGGGAGCTGTTTTTT